This T cell receptor beta chain was observed in a study of cytomegalovirus exposure and HLA in healthy donors. On this clone itself: The target antigen is unknown.

The table came from immunoSEQ multiplex PCR; TCRdb's copy has only in-frame clones and leaves some out. The data show 73,000 or so clones, about 94% seen once. V lost 2 bases, J lost 3 bases, and 13 bases lay in between. Per the germline V gene, CDR1 is SGHVS and CDR2 is FNYEAQ. This CDR3 has 15 amino acids. General study points: TCR sequences were mostly rare, though some public TCRs occurred in many donors. The TCR clusters that emerged in the first cohort tended, a later analysis found, to co-occur in the roughly 120 validation repertoires. Some 150 TCR beta chains were listed as cytomegalovirus-associated.

Sequencing was performed on PBMCs. This TCR was sampled from a woman between 18 and 29 years old in good health and CMV-seropositive. The genes are TRBV7-6 and TRBJ1-1; D is unresolved. CDR3 nucleotide sequence: TGTGCCAGCAGCTTATTCCAAGGCCGGGACACTGAAGCTTTCTTT. This sequence encodes CASSLFQGRDTEAFF.